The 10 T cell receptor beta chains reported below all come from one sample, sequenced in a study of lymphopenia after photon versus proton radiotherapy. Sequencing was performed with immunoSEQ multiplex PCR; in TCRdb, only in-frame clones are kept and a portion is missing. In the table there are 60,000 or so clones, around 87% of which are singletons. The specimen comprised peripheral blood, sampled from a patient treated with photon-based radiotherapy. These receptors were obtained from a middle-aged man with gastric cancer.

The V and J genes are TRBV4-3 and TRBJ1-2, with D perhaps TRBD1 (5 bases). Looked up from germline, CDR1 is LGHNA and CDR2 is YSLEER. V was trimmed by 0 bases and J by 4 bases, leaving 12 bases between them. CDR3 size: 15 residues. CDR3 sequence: CASSQDGQGVYGYTF. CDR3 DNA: TGCGCCAGCAGCCAAGATGGCCAGGGTGTCTATGGCTACACCTTC.

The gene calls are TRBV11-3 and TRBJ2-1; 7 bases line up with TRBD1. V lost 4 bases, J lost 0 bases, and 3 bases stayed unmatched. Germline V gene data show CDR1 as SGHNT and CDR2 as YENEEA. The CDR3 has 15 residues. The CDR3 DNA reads TGTGCCAGCAGCTGGGGACAGTCCTCCTACAATGAGCAGTTCTTC. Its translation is CASSWGQSSYNEQFF.

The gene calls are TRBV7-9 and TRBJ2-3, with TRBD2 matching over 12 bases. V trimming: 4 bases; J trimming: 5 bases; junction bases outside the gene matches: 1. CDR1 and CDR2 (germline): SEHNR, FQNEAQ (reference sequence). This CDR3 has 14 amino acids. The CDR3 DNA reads TGTGCCAGCAGCTCTAGCGGGGGGGAAGATACGCAGTATTTT. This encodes CASSSSGGEDTQYF.

In nucleotides, the CDR3 is TGTGCCAGCAGCGGTACAGGGTCGGCAACTAATGAAAAACTGTTTTTT. Encoded protein: CASSGTGSATNEKLFF. The V gene is TRBV21-1, the J gene TRBJ1-4; TRBD1 is the table's D call, not checked against the DNA. TRBV21-1 is listed as a pseudogene. The CDR3 is made up of 16 amino acids.

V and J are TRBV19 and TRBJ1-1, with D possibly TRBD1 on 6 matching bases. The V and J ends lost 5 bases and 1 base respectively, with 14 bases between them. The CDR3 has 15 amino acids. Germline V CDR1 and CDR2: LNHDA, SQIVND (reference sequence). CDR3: CASSPQGRENTEAFF. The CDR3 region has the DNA TGTGCCAGTAGTCCACAGGGCAGGGAGAACACTGAAGCTTTCTTT.

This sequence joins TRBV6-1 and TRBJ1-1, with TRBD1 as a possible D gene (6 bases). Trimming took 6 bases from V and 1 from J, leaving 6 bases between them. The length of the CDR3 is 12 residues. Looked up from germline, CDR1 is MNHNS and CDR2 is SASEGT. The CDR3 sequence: CASRGQNTEAFF. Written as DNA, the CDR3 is TGTGCCAGCAGGGGACAGAACACTGAAGCTTTCTTT.

For the CDR3, the DNA is TGTGCCAGCAGCCTTCATCGGGCGTTGGATACGCAGTATTTT. It translates to CASSLHRALDTQYF. The J gene is TRBJ2-3, the V gene TRBV6-5; D remains unclear. Per germline, CDR1 MNHEY and CDR2 SVGAGI. The CDR3 consists of 14 residues. V lost 6 bases, J lost 6 bases, and 16 bases lay in between.

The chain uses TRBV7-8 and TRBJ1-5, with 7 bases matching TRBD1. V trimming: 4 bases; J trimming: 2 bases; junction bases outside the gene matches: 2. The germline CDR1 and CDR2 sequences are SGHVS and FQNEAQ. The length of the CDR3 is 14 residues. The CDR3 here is CASSSGQGNQPQHF. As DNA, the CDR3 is TGTGCCAGCAGCTCCGGACAGGGCAATCAGCCCCAGCATTTT.

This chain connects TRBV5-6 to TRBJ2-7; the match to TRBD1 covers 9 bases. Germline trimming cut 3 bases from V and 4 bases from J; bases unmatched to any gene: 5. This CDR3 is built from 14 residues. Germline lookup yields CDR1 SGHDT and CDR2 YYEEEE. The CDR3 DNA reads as TGTGCCAGCAGCTCCGGGACAGGGCTGTACGAGCAGTACTTC. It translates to CASSSGTGLYEQYF.

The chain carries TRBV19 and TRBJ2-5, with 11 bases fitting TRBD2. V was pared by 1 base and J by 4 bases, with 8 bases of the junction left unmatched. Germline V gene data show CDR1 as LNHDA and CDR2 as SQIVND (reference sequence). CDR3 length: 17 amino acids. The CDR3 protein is CASSIGGTSGMRETQYF. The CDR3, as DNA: TGTGCCAGTAGTATAGGAGGGACTAGCGGAATGAGAGAGACCCAGTACTTC.